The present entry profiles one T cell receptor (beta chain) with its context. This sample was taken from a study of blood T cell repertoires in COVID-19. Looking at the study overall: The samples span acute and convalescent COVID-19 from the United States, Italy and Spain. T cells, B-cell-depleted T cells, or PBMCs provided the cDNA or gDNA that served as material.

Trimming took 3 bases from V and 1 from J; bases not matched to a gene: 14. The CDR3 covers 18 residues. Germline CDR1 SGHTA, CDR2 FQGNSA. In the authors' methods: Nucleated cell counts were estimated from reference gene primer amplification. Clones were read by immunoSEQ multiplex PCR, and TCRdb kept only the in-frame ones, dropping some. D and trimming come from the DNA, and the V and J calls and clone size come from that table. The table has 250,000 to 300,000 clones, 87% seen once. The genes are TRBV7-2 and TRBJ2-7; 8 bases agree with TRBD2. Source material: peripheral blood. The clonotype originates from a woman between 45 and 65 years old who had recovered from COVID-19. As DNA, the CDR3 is TGTGCCAGCAGCTTGTCAGCCGGGGCTAGCGGGTTTTCCTACGAGCAGTACTTC. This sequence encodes CASSLSAGASGFSYEQYF. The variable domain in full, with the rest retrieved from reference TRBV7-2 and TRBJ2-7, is GAGVSQSPSNKVTEKGKDVELRCDPISGHTALYWYRQSLGQGLEFLIYFQGNSAPDKSGLPSDRFSAERTGGSVSTLTIQRTQQEDSAVYLCASSLSAGASGFSYEQYFGPGTRLTVT.